This T cell receptor beta chain was sequenced for a study of T cell changes during pregnancy in multiple sclerosis. Trimming removed 3 bases from V and 10 bases from J, with 13 bases in between. Germline V CDR1 and CDR2: LNHDA, SQIVND (reference sequence). The CDR3 has 14 amino acids. TCRdb keeps only in-frame clones here, not all; method: immunoSEQ multiplex PCR. This sample has about 24,000 clones, with around nine tenths found just once. Sequenced material: CD4+ T cells from peripheral blood mononuclear cells, taken in the second trimester of pregnancy. The TCR was taken from a female donor in good health, enrolled as a control in a pregnancy study. This rearrangement joins TRBV19 to TRBJ1-6, with D tentatively TRBD1 (5 bases). The CDR3 is CASSMGQGGSPLHF. The CDR3 nucleotides read TGTGCCAGTAGTATGGGGCAGGGAGGCTCACCCCTCCACTTT.